This entry is about one TCR beta chain. The data are from a study of blood T cell repertoires in COVID-19. Generated by immunoSEQ multiplex PCR, the TCRdb table keeps only in-frame clones and is missing some. The sample consists of some 7,700 clones, around nine tenths of them appearing once. The germline gives CDR1 LNHDA, CDR2 SQIVND (reference sequence). V gave up 7 bases and J gave up 4 bases, with 8 bases separating them. The CDR3 covers 12 residues. Sequencing was performed on peripheral blood. This clonotype originated in a woman aged 45-59 years with active or convalescent COVID-19. The genes are TRBV19 and TRBJ1-5, with a weak D call TRBD1 (5 bases). The CDR3 here is CASTQGNQPQHF. In DNA, the CDR3 is TGTGCCAGTACTCAGGGAAATCAGCCCCAGCATTTT.